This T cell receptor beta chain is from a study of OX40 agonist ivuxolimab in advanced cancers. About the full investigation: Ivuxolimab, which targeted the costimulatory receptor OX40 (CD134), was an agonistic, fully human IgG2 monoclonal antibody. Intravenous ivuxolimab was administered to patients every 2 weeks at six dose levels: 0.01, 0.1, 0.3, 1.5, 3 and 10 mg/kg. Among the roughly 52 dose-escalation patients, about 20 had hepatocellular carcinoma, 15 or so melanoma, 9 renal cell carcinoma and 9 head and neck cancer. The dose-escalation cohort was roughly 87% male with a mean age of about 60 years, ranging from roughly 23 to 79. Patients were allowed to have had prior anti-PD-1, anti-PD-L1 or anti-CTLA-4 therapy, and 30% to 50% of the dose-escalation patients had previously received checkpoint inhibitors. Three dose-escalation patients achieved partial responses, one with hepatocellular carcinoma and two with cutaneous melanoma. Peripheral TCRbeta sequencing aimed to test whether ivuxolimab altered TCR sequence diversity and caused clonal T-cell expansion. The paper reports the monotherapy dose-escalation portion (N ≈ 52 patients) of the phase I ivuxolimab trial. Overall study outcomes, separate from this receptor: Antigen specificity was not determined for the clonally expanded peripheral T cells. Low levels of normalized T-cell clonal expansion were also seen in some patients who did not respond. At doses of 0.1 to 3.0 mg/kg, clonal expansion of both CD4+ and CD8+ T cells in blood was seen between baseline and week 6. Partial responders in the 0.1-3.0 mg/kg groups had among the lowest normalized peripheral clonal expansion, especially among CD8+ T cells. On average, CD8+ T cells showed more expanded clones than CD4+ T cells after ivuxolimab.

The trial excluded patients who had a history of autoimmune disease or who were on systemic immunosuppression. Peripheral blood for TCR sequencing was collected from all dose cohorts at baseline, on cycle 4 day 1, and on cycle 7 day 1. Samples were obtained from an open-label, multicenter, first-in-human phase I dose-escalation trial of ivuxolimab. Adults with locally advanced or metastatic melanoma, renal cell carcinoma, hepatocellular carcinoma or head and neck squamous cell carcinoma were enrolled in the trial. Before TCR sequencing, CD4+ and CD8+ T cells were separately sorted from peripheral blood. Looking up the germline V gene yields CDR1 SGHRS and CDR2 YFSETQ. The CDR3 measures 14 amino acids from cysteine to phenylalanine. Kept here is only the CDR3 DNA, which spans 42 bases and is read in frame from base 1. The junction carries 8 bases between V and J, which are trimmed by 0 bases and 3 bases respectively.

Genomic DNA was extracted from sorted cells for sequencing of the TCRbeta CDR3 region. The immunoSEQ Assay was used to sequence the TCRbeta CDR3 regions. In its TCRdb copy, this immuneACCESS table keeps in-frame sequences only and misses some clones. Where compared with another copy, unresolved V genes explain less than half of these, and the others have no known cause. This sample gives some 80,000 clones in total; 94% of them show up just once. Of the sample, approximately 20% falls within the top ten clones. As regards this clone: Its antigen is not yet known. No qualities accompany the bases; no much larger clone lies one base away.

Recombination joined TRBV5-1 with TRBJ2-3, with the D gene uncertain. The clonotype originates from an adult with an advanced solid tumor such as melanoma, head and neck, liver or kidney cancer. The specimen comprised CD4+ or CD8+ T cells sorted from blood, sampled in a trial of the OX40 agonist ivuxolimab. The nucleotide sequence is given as TGCGCCAGCAGCTTGGCCAGCCTGACAGATACGCAGTATTTT. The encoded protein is CASSLASLTDTQYF.